One T cell receptor (beta chain) is described in this entry. This entry comes from a study of blood T cell repertoires in COVID-19. The data were produced by immunoSEQ multiplex PCR, yet TCRdb's version contains in-frame clones alone and is incomplete. The data show under 250,000 clones, with around 81% seen just once and 5.5% to 8% held by the top ten. In germline, CDR1 is MGHRA, CDR2 YSYEKL. Trimming stripped 4 bases from V and 1 base from J, with 13 bases between. The length of the CDR3 is 15 residues. The source is a woman in her sixties with active or convalescent COVID-19. Source material: peripheral blood. The chain recombines TRBV4-1 with TRBJ1-1; weak D call: TRBD1 (6 bases). CDR3 residues: CASSRTGLGNTEAFF. The CDR3 region has the DNA TGCGCCAGCAGCCGAACAGGGTTGGGGAACACTGAAGCTTTCTTT.